Included here is one TCR beta chain sequence, with context. No antigen is known for it. The record has no base qualities; no much larger clone is one base away. A second Seattle source provided samples from volunteer blood donors who had recovered from COVID-19. Each collaborating institution followed its own protocols to collect whole blood in K2EDTA tubes. Collaborator samples were shipped for TCRbeta analysis as frozen whole blood, isolated PBMCs, or DNA extracted from either sample type. This specimen belongs to a study of blood T cell repertoires in COVID-19 (dated by TCRdb to the early 2020s). Regarding the complete study: Collaborator samples came from the United States, Italy and Spain and covered acute and convalescent phases of COVID-19. The material from the prospective study consisted of cDNA or gDNA derived from T cells, B-cell-depleted T cells, or PBMCs. Subjects who had been exposed to COVID-19, were actively infected with it, or had recovered from it provided the deeply sampled blood TCRbeta repertoires that made up the dataset. The repertoires were released in a freely available public database meant as a resource for research on the immune response to SARS-CoV-2. Samples were obtained from the ongoing ImmuneRACE study (first 160 participants) and from over a thousand subjects provided by 6 global collaborators. Nearly every sample came with metadata listing a de-identified subject ID, COVID-19 status, age in years and sex. Where HLA class I and class II types were available, the types were taken from metadata supplied by the sample provider, not from assay-based typing.

Overall results and qualifications from the work: The quantity of clinical and demographic metadata differed by source and by participant and was supplied without curation.

The immunoSEQ Assay, a bias-controlled multiplex PCR, was used to amplify TCRbeta CDR3 regions from genomic DNA. The study's processing was this. The number of nucleated cells in each sample was estimated by amplification of reference gene primers within the assay. Sequence reads were collapsed and filtered to measure the absolute abundance of every unique TCRbeta CDR3 rearrangement. For each sample, productive Simpson clonality was calculated as the square root of Simpson's diversity index over productive rearrangements. In its TCRdb copy, this immuneACCESS table keeps in-frame sequences only and misses some clones. Where compared with another copy, unresolved V genes explain less than half of these, and the others have no known cause. V, J and clone size reflect that table, while D and trimming were determined from the DNA. The sample table records a few hundred thousand clones; 89% of these occur just once. Clones ranked in the top ten supply roughly 0.92% of the sample.

The CDR3 spans 16 residues, from the cysteine through the phenylalanine. The retained sequence is limited to the CDR3, 48 bases, with the frame set at the first base. After removal of 5 bases from V and 6 bases from J, the junction retains 10 bases not matched to a gene. The germline V gene (reference sequence) yields SSHAT for CDR1 and FNYEAQ for CDR2. Sequencing was performed on peripheral blood. In this chain, TRBV7-7 is recombined with TRBJ2-1, with TRBD2 matching 10 junction bases. This clonotype was sampled from a woman in her 40s who had recovered from COVID-19. The base sequence is TGTGCCAGCAGCCGCGGCCTAGCGGGAGTTAGCAATGAGCAGTTCTTC. Its coded protein is CASSRGLAGVSNEQFF.